This T cell receptor (beta chain) is drawn from a study of blood T cell repertoires in COVID-19. Study in general: Whether acute or convalescent, the COVID-19 samples came from the United States, Italy and Spain. PBMCs, B-cell-depleted T cells, or T cells provided the cDNA or gDNA that made up the material.

The CDR3 length is 13 residues. V gave up 2 bases and J gave up 8 bases; unmatched junction bases: 5. The germline V gene has CDR1 SGHTA and CDR2 FQGNSA. Generated by immunoSEQ multiplex PCR, the TCRdb table keeps only in-frame clones and is missing some. This sample has roughly 100,000 clones, with roughly 80% found just once. This sequence joins TRBV7-2 and TRBJ1-1; 7 nucleotides agree with TRBD1. The TCR originated in an elderly woman with acute or convalescent COVID-19. The specimen sequenced was peripheral blood. The CDR3 sequence: CASSLNSQGEAFF. In nucleotides, the CDR3 is TGTGCCAGCAGCTTAAATTCACAGGGGGAAGCTTTCTTT.